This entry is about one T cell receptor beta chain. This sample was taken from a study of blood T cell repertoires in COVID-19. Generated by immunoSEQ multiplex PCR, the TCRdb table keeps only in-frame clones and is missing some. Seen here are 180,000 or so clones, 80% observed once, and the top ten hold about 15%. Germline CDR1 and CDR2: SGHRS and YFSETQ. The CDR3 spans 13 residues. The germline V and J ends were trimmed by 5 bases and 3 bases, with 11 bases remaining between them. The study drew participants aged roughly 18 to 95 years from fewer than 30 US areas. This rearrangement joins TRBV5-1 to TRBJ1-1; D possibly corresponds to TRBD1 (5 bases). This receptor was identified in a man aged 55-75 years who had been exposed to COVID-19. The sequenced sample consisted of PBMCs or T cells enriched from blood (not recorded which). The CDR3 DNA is TGCGCCAGCAGTCCGGGGGGGTACACTGAAGCTTTCTTT. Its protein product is CASSPGGYTEAFF.